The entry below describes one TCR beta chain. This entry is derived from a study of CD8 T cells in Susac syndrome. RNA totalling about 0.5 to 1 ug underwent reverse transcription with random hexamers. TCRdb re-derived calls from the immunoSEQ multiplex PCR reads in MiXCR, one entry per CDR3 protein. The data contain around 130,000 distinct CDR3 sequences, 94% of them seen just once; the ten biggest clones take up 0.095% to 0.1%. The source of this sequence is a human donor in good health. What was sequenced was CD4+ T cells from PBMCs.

The CDR3 reads CASSFGESYEQYF. The CDR3 DNA reads TGTGCCAGCAGCTTCGGGGAATCCTACGAGCAGTACTTC. The chain links TRBV5-8 to TRBJ2-7, with D perhaps TRBD2 (5 bases). Trimming removed 2 bases from V and 1 base from J, with 7 bases in between. The CDR3 is 13 residues long. Germline V gives CDR1 SGHTS, CDR2 YDEGEE.